These T cell receptor beta chains were read from a single sample in a study of shared clonotypes between healthy human individuals. Generated by immunoSEQ multiplex PCR, the TCRdb table keeps only in-frame clones and is missing some. The top ten clones hold roughly 0.05% of a sample with hundreds of thousands of clones, almost 97% of them seen once. The sequencing sample was made of naive CD4+ T cells sorted from blood. The receptor source for this set is a woman aged 30 to 39 in good health. Both conserved end residues are part of each CDR3. The D gene is left open where the match is weak. Only some rows state a clone size, as once, few, many or a class for expanded clones.

>-|-|TRBJ1-5|TRBV7-3
CASSLIAGPWAQPQHF
TGTGCCAGCAGCTTAATCGCCGGTCCTTGGGCTCAGCCCCAGCATTTT
>-|-|TRBJ2-2|TRBV5-1
CASSPSSGHTGELFF
TGCGCCAGCAGTCCTAGCAGCGGACACACCGGGGAGCTGTTTTTT
>-|-|TRBJ2-1|TRBV4-1
CASSQVLEEEQFF
TGCGCCAGCAGCCAAGTGTTAGAGGAGGAGCAGTTCTTC
>-|TRBD1|TRBJ1-5|TRBV7-2
CASSGSTGMKQPQHF
TGTGCCAGCAGCGGATCGACAGGGATGAAACAGCCCCAGCATTTT
>-|TRBD1|TRBJ2-2|TRBV14
CASSPRAGGSTGELFF
TGTGCCAGCAGCCCTAGAGCAGGGGGAAGCACCGGGGAGCTGTTTTTT
>-|-|TRBJ1-4|TRBV28
CASSFSRNEKLFF
TGTGCCAGCAGTTTTTCAAGGAATGAAAAACTGTTTTTT
>-|-|TRBJ1-1|TRBV5-6
CASSGTVNTEAFF
TGTGCCAGCAGCGGAACAGTGAACACTGAAGCTTTCTTT
>-|TRBD2|TRBJ2-1|TRBV5-1
CASAPGTSGVNEQFF
TGCGCCAGCGCGCCCGGGACTAGCGGGGTCAATGAGCAGTTCTTC
>-|TRBD2|TRBJ2-7|TRBV11-1
CASSLELAGYEQYF
TGTGCCAGCAGCTTGGAACTAGCGGGCTACGAGCAGTACTTC
>-|TRBD1|TRBJ1-1|TRBV10-3
CAISSLTGEAGTTEAFF
TGTGCCATCAGTTCCCTGACAGGGGAGGCGGGCACCACTGAAGCTTTCTTT
>-|-|TRBJ1-2|TRBV9
CASSVSRVYGYTF
TGTGCCAGCAGCGTTTCCAGGGTTTATGGCTACACCTTC
>-|TRBD2|TRBJ2-3|TRBV27
CASSILAGNTDTQYF
TGTGCCAGCAGTATACTAGCGGGAAACACAGATACGCAGTATTTT
>-|-|TRBJ2-7|TRBV21-1
CASSKVPLVYEQYF
TGTGCCAGCAGCAAAGTTCCATTAGTCTACGAGCAGTACTTC
>-|TRBD1|TRBJ1-5|TRBV27
CASRARTGVGNQPQHF
TGTGCCAGCAGGGCCCGGACAGGGGTCGGCAATCAGCCCCAGCATTTT
>-|TRBD2|TRBJ2-7|TRBV10-3
CASQSGASGKEQYF
TGTGCCTCCCAGAGTGGGGCTAGCGGGAAGGAGCAGTACTTC
>-|-|TRBJ2-7|TRBV27
CASSPRARGGGEQYF
TGTGCCAGCAGTCCTAGAGCGCGCGGAGGAGGTGAGCAGTACTTC
>-|-|TRBJ1-1|TRBV28
CASSSAVPVNTEAFF
TGTGCCAGCAGTTCCGCAGTACCGGTGAACACTGAAGCTTTCTTT
>-|-|TRBJ2-1|TRBV6-5
CASSYSRGPYNEQFF
TGTGCCAGCAGTTACTCGCGGGGTCCGTACAATGAGCAGTTCTTC
>-|-|TRBJ2-3|TRBV19
CASSTPADTQYF
TGTGCCAGTAGTACCCCAGCAGATACGCAGTATTTT
>-|-|TRBJ2-7|TRBV6-5
CASSPRTWGGEQYF
TGTGCCAGCAGTCCCCGGACTTGGGGTGGAGAGCAGTACTTC
>once|TRBD2|TRBJ2-3|TRBV2
CASSESRGGSDTQYF
TGTGCCAGCAGTGAATCTAGGGGAGGGTCAGATACGCAGTATTTT
>once|-|TRBJ1-1|TRBV28
CASRTGPPNTEAFF
TGTGCCAGCAGAACGGGACCACCGAACACTGAAGCTTTCTTT
>-|-|TRBJ1-1|TRBV29-1
CSGKPVMNTEAFF
TGCAGCGGGAAACCGGTGATGAACACTGAAGCTTTCTTT
>-|TRBD2|TRBJ2-1|TRBV18
CASSPGTSGRAVDEQFF
TGTGCCAGCTCACCCGGGACTAGCGGGAGGGCCGTCGATGAGCAGTTCTTC